These 14 T cell receptor beta chains share one sample of origin, sequenced in a study of patients and donors after allogeneic stem cell transplantation. TCRdb re-called the RT-PCR reads through MiXCR, storing one row per CDR3 protein. The sample lists more than 75,000 distinct CDR3 sequences, roughly 5.2% occurring once. Specimen: blood, either unsorted or a sorted T cell fraction (not recorded which). The receptors derive from a human donor who was either an allogeneic HSCT recipient or a stem cell or donor lymphocyte infusion donor (not recorded which). It is not recorded whose cells these are; they may come from a transplant donor.

Ten or more counts support this clonotype. The V and J genes are TRBV12-3 or TRBV12-4 and TRBJ2-3; possibly TRBD1 or TRBD2 for D (6 bases each). The CDR3 extends over 16 amino acids. Trimming cost V 0 bases and J 4 bases, with 14 bases left between them. The CDR3 spells CASSLAGGRHADTQYF. The CDR3 DNA reads TGTGCCAGCAGTTTAGCGGGGGGCAGGCACGCAGATACGCAGTATTTT.

This clonotype has ten or more counts. The genes are TRBV6-1 and TRBJ2-5; 9 bases are shared with TRBD2. V was clipped by 5 bases and J by 4 bases; unmatched bases: 11. Germline assignment: CDR1 MNHNS and CDR2 SASEGT. This CDR3 comprises 16 residues. Here the CDR3 reads CASSHSSGTRGETQYF. CDR3 DNA sequence: TGTGCCAGCAGTCATTCTAGCGGGACTAGGGGAGAGACCCAGTACTTC.

This clonotype was counted many times. V usage is TRBV11-2 and J usage is TRBJ1-3; D possibly corresponds to TRBD1 (5 bases). Germline assignment: CDR1 SGHAT and CDR2 FQNNGV. The CDR3 length is 14 residues. The V and J ends lost 5 bases and 5 bases respectively, with 13 bases between them. Written as DNA, the CDR3 is TGTGCCAGCAGCCGGGCCGGGGGGAGAAACACCATATATTTT. Amino acids: CASSRAGGRNTIYF.

This clonotype showed up many times. This chain joins TRBV5-5 and TRBJ1-5; no clear D. CDR1 is SGHKS and CDR2 is YYEKEE in the germline V gene (reference sequence). The CDR3 has 15 residues. V was pared by 1 base and J by 6 bases, with 14 bases between. The CDR3 DNA reads as TGTGCCAGCAGCTTGTCACCTACGGCTTCTCAGCCCCAGCATTTT. Residues: CASSLSPTASQPQHF.

In this sample, this clonotype turned up a few times. The chain has TRBV12-5 and TRBJ1-5; 7 nucleotides match TRBD1. This CDR3 contains 13 residues. Germline V gives CDR1 LGHNT, CDR2 FRNRAP. V shed 2 bases and J 5 bases; nucleotides not matched to a gene: 0. CDR3 coding DNA: TGTGCTAGTGGTTTGACAGGGGATCAGCCCCAGCATTTT. Translation: CASGLTGDQPQHF.

This clonotype was seen many times. This chain joins TRBV28 and TRBJ1-2, with D hard to call. The V gene's germline CDR1 is MDHEN and CDR2 SYDVKM. Trimming left V 8 bases short and J 1 base short, with 11 bases between. The CDR3 is 13 amino acids. CDR3 region: CASWSTLNYGYTF. CDR3 bases: TGTGCCAGCTGGAGCACTCTTAACTATGGCTACACCTTC.

The chain recombines TRBV7-6 with TRBJ2-3; 8 bases are a match to TRBD1. The V gene end was trimmed by 4 bases and the J gene end by 6 bases; junction bases not matched to a gene: 9. The CDR3 consists of 15 residues. Germline-derived CDR1 and CDR2 are SGHVS and FNYEAQ. The CDR3 protein is CASSSGQGMSDTQYF. The CDR3 DNA is TGTGCCAGCAGCTCCGGACAGGGCATGTCGGATACGCAGTATTTT.

This clonotype was found many times. This rearrangement joins TRBV5-6 to TRBJ2-7; 9 bases map to TRBD2. This CDR3 is built from 14 residues. With V trimmed by 5 bases and J by 0 bases, 3 bases remained unmatched. Germline CDR1 is SGHDT and CDR2 is YYEEEE. The CDR3 is CASSLAGFSYEQYF. CDR3 sequence (DNA): TGTGCCAGCAGTCTAGCGGGGTTCTCCTACGAGCAGTACTTC.

This clonotype was counted a few times. J is TRBJ1-1 and V is TRBV20-1; 8 bases map to TRBD1. CDR1 is DFQATT and CDR2 is SNEGSKA in the germline V gene (reference sequence). Unmatched junction bases numbered 4, after V lost 1 base and J lost 6 bases. The CDR3 loop spans 13 amino acids. CDR3 DNA: TGCAGTGCTAGAGCGGCGACAGGGGCTGAAGCTTTCTTT. Amino acid sequence: CSARAATGAEAFF.

In its sample, this clonotype was seen many times. The chain couples TRBV28 to TRBJ2-7; D might be TRBD1 or TRBD2, each matching 5 bases. CDR1 and CDR2 (germline): MDHEN, SYDVKM. With 7 bases removed from V and 2 bases from J, the gap between germline ends came to 18 bases. The CDR3 is 15 amino acids. As DNA, the CDR3 is TGTGCCAGCACCTTGGGTCAGGGAGTCCCCTACGAGCAGTACTTC. Translating gives CASTLGQGVPYEQYF.

This clonotype was counted many times. The CDR3 region is CASIGQASVQPQHF. For the CDR3, the DNA is TGTGCCAGTATCGGGCAGGCATCTGTTCAGCCCCAGCATTTT. V and J are TRBV19 and TRBJ1-5; unclear D gene. The CDR3 spans 14 residues. The V gene's germline CDR1 is LNHDA and CDR2 SQIVND (reference sequence). The V gene lost 7 bases and the J gene lost 6 bases, with 16 bases spanning the gap. The entire variable domain, with the rest obtained from reference TRBV19 and TRBJ1-5, is as follows: DGGITQSPKYLFRKEGQNVTLSCEQNLNHDAMYWYRQDPGQGLRLIYYSQIVNDFQKGDIAEGYSVSREKKESFPLTVTSAQKNPTAFYLCASIGQASVQPQHFGDGTRLSIL.

The table lists this clonotype with many counts. The rearrangement uses TRBV20-1 and TRBJ1-3, with a tentative D call TRBD1 (5 bases). V was clipped by 5 bases and J by 0 bases, with 14 bases between them. This CDR3 has 15 residues. Germline CDR1 reads DFQATT; CDR2 reads SNEGSKA (reference sequence). The CDR3 sequence is CSAGGTALSGNTIYF. The CDR3 DNA reads as TGCAGTGCTGGGGGGACGGCACTCTCTGGAAACACCATATATTTT.

This clonotype showed up many times. The chain's CDR3 is CSARWGRETQYF. CDR3 DNA sequence: TGCAGTGCTAGATGGGGGAGGGAGACCCAGTACTTC. The chain joins TRBV20-1 to TRBJ2-5, with D maybe TRBD2 (6 bases). V was pared by 2 bases and J by 5 bases, with 9 bases between. Germline V gives CDR1 DFQATT, CDR2 SNEGSKA (reference sequence). CDR3 length: 12 amino acids.

This clonotype was observed a few times. This chain uses TRBV11-1 with TRBJ2-5; 10 bases fit TRBD2. Per germline, CDR1 SGHAT and CDR2 FQDESV (reference sequence). V gave up 4 bases and J gave up 4 bases; unmatched junction bases: 9. The CDR3 has 16 amino acids. The CDR3, as DNA: TGTGCCAGCAGCTCACTTAGCGGGAGGCCCCCAGAGACCCAGTACTTC. This translates into CASSSLSGRPPETQYF.